Listed below are T cell receptor beta chains from one sample, sequenced in a study of blood T cell repertoires in COVID-19. Sequencing was performed with immunoSEQ multiplex PCR; in TCRdb, only in-frame clones are kept and a portion is missing. The table lists about 31,000 clones, roughly 90% of them singletons, with around 0.55% in the top ten. Input material: peripheral blood. The receptors shown here come from a woman between 40 and 55 years old with active or convalescent COVID-19. Each CDR3 is given with its conserved first and last residue. Size is omitted from some rows. Given values are once, few, many or a class for expanded clones.

clone_size v_call cdr3_aa
once TRBV6-1 CASSEGTRSAEQYF
. TRBV13 CASSKEQGPTDTQYF
. TRBV7-9 CASSSMYQPQHF
. TRBV2 CASSPDGGGSPLHF
. TRBV5-1 CASSPLAPLVVEGAEAFF
few TRBV30 CAWSLGTGGYTF
. TRBV27 CASSLSGGDRGAYGYTF
once TRBV30 CAWSVRGRVEKLFF
. TRBV28 CASSGRLAGVYEQYF
. TRBV2 CASRGDSHSGNTIYF
. TRBV7-2 CASSLAVGQSYEQYF
. TRBV18 CASSQSPPGQSMNTEAFF
. TRBV4-1 CASSQEGGSRAYEQYF
. TRBV6-1 CATRPRGTLTDTQYF
. TRBV5-1 CASSGGQGAPEAFF
once TRBV27 CASSRTGRNSYEQYF
. TRBV28 CASSSGINTEAFF
. TRBV7-3 CASSPGPAGGYEETQYF
. TRBV7-2 CASSEGTSGSPLHF